One sample yielded the 5 T cell receptor beta chains listed below, sequenced in a study of CD8+ T cells in alopecia areata. Specified treatment: oral pan-JAK inhibitor, 5-10 mg twice daily. RNA was isolated and reverse transcribed to cDNA, the sequencing template. Profiled with immunoSEQ multiplex PCR; TCRdb holds only in-frame clones, not every one. The sample yields 150,000 to 200,000 clones, more than 50% seen once. Specimen: CD4+ T cells sorted from blood, collected at week 24, from a patient treated with tofacitinib. The source is a human donor with alopecia areata.

The rearrangement uses TRBV5-1 and TRBJ1-2, with 7 nucleotides matching TRBD1. With V trimmed by 0 bases and J by 4 bases, 9 bases remained unmatched. The V gene's germline CDR1 is SGHRS and CDR2 YFSETQ. The CDR3 is made up of 16 amino acids. This CDR3 is CASSLGPGQKFYGYTF. The CDR3 nucleotides read TGCGCCAGCAGCTTGGGACCGGGACAGAAGTTCTATGGCTACACCTTC.

J is TRBJ2-5 and V is TRBV14, with D possibly matching TRBD1 (5 bases). Trimming took off 1 base at V and 4 bases at J, with 10 bases between the two ends. The CDR3 covers 14 residues. Germline V gene sequence: CDR1 SGHDN, CDR2 FVKESK. This CDR3 is CASSQVGAGETQYF. For the CDR3, the DNA is TGTGCCAGCAGCCAAGTAGGGGCAGGAGAGACCCAGTACTTC.

This chain connects TRBV7-6 to TRBJ1-6; D is unclear. V was shortened by 3 bases and J by 6 bases, with 6 bases between the two germline ends. There are 13 residues in the CDR3. CDR1 SGHVS and CDR2 FNYEAQ come from the germline V gene. CDR3 sequence reads: CASSFDGNSPLHF. CDR3 DNA: TGTGCCAGCAGCTTTGACGGTAATTCACCCCTCCACTTT. Filled out from reference TRBV7-6 and TRBJ1-6, the complete variable domain reads GAGVSQSPRYKVTKRGQDVALRCDPISGHVSLYWYRQALGQGPEFLTYFNYEAQQDKSGLPNDRFSAERPEGSISTLTIQRTEQRDSAMYRCASSFDGNSPLHFGNGTRLTVT.

This rearrangement joins TRBV4-3 to TRBJ1-5; TRBD1 might be the D (5 bases). With 0 bases removed from V and 5 bases from J, the gap between germline ends came to 11 bases. This CDR3 is built from 15 residues. From germline, CDR1 is LGHNA and CDR2 YSLEER. The CDR3 DNA reads as TGCGCCAGCAGCCAAGATCGCGGGGGTCATCAGCCCCAGCATTTT. Translation gives CASSQDRGGHQPQHF.

The CDR3 coding sequence is TGTGCCAGCAGCTTGGGACAGGGGATCGGGGAGCTGTTTTTT. It specifies CASSLGQGIGELFF. The rearrangement links TRBV5-6 to TRBJ2-2; 8 nucleotides match TRBD1. Trimming took 0 bases from V and 7 from J; bases not matched to a gene: 2. The CDR3 runs 14 residues. Germline V gene data show CDR1 as SGHDT and CDR2 as YYEEEE.